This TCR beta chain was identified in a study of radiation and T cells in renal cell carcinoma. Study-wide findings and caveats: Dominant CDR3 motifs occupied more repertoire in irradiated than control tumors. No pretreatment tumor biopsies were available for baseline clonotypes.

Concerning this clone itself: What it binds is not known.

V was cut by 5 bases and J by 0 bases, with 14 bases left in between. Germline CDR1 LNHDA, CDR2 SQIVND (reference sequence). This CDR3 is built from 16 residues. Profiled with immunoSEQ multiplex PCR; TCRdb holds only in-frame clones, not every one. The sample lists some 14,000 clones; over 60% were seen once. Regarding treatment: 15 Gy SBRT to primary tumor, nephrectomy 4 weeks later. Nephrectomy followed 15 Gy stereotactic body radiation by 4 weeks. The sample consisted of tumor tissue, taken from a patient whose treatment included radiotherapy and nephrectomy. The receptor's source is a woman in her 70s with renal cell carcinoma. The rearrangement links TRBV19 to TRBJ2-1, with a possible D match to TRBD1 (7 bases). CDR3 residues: CASSLRGDSSYNEQFF. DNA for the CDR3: TGTGCCAGTAGTCTCCGCGGGGACAGCTCCTACAATGAGCAGTTCTTC.